This T cell receptor (beta chain) stems from a study of blood T cell repertoires in COVID-19. This clone has only one observation. The repertoire was sequenced with immunoSEQ multiplex PCR; TCRdb's copy has only in-frame clones and lacks some. The sample records 120,000 to 150,000 clones, 70% to 85% being singletons. This CDR3 is 13 amino acids long. V was pared by 6 bases and J by 9 bases, with 11 bases between. Germline loops: CDR1 KGHDR, CDR2 SFDVKD. The sequenced sample consisted of peripheral blood. V is TRBV24-1 and J is TRBJ1-6; unclear D gene. This clonotype was obtained from a man in his 60s with acute or convalescent COVID-19. CDR3 residues: CATSSLPGSPLHF. CDR3 DNA: TGTGCCACCAGTTCACTCCCGGGTTCACCCCTCCACTTT.